This T cell receptor (beta chain) was documented in a study of cytomegalovirus exposure and HLA in healthy donors. Overall study findings and caveats: Cytomegalovirus association was listed for about 160 TCR beta chains. In vitro testing confirmed a few CMV-associated chains as specific for CMV antigens.

The protocol was immunoSEQ multiplex PCR, while the TCRdb copy is restricted to in-frame clones and leaves out a portion. The data hold around 180,000 clones, with about 82% observed a single time. Germline V gene sequence: CDR1 SGHAT, CDR2 FQNNGV. CDR3 length: 15 residues. Trimming took 5 bases from V and 0 from J; bases not matched to a gene: 6. As concerns this clone: Its antigen is unidentified.

The receptor was derived from a woman aged 18-29 years in good health and CMV-seronegative. The chain couples TRBV11-2 to TRBJ1-1, with TRBD1 matching over 7 bases. Specimen: PBMCs. Here the CDR3 reads CASSGRQGMNTEAFF. The CDR3 DNA reads as TGTGCCAGCAGCGGAAGACAGGGAATGAACACTGAAGCTTTCTTT.